The T cell receptor (beta chain) described here comes from a study of PD-1 blockade in classical Hodgkin lymphoma. Study overall: Each patient was given nivolumab 3 mg/kg through a vein every 2 weeks. The study, taken as a whole, reports: It was CD4+ TCR diversity, not CD8+, that rose significantly by C4D1. It was among complete responders that baseline diversity resembled that of newly diagnosed patients. Reports described newly diagnosed patients as having lower baseline TCR diversity than healthy donors.

The time point denotes: cycle 4 day 1 (C4D1), after 6 weeks of nivolumab. Relapse was seen in all patients after autologous stem cell transplantation, and brentuximab vedotin exposure was variable. Profiled with immunoSEQ multiplex PCR; TCRdb holds only in-frame clones, not every one. The table lists 15,000 to 20,000 clones, around three quarters of them singletons. The V gene's germline CDR1 is MDHEN and CDR2 SYDVKM. This CDR3 comprises 15 residues. The ends lost 6 bases at V and 3 bases at J; junction bases unmatched: 6. This clone showed up just a few times. The antigen is unknown. This clonotype originated in a human donor with classical Hodgkin lymphoma. The rearrangement uses TRBV28 and TRBJ2-3, with TRBD1 matching 10 bases. The sample consisted of peripheral blood mononuclear cells (PBMCs), taken before the fourth cycle of nivolumab. The CDR3 DNA follows: TGTGCCAGCAGCCTCTGGGGACAGGGGACAGATACGCAGTATTTT. This sequence encodes CASSLWGQGTDTQYF.